The source of this T cell receptor beta chain is a study of long-term antiretroviral therapy in people with HIV. An immunoSEQ assay, version v3.0, was performed at survey level. Clones were read by immunoSEQ multiplex PCR, and TCRdb kept only the in-frame ones, dropping some. The table lists about 39,000 clones, approximately 87% of them singletons, with 4% to 4.5% in the top ten. After removal of 2 bases from V and 4 bases from J, the junction contained 4 bases not matched to a gene. This CDR3 comprises 14 residues. From germline, CDR1 is SGHRS and CDR2 YFSETQ. This receptor was identified in a woman in her forties or fifties with HIV. The source material was unsorted PBMCs, sampled 1.2 years after starting antiretroviral therapy. The V call is TRBV5-1, the J call TRBJ2-3; 7 positions agree with TRBD1. CDR3 in amino acids: CASSFLTGSDTQYF. CDR3 sequence (DNA): TGCGCCAGCAGCTTCTTGACAGGGTCAGATACGCAGTATTTT.